The source of this T cell receptor beta chain is a study of early T cells in non-severe SARS-CoV-2 infection. Study background: Chains stayed unpaired after sequencing of bulk RNA from unsorted whole blood.

The CDR3 is 12 amino acids. V lost 6 bases and J lost 6, with 11 bases in between. This clonotype is labeled medium-sized. Its antigen remains unknown. General observations from the study: VDJdb matching favored anti-spike CD8 responses, missing private and CD4 specificities.

Individually, cDNA molecules had unique molecular identifiers attached to them. TCRdb ran MiXCR on the 5' RACE reads and lists one entry per CDR3 protein. The sample holds tens of thousands of distinct CDR3 sequences, roughly 6.5% seen once. This chain connects TRBV12-3 or TRBV12-4 to TRBJ1-1, with no clear D. Input material: whole blood. The source of this sequence is an adult who was a healthcare worker with PCR-confirmed SARS-CoV-2 infection or an uninfected control (not recorded which). Here the CDR3 DNA reads TGTGCCAGCAGGCTAGGTACACCTGAAGCTTTCTTT. Encoded protein: CASRLGTPEAFF.